Sequencing of this T cell receptor (beta chain) was carried out in a study of cytomegalovirus exposure and HLA in healthy donors. On the study more broadly: It was reported in a later analysis that the same platform had been used for the 120 or so validation repertoires as for the approximately 700 first-cohort repertoires. General observations from the study: Specificity of a few CMV-associated chains for CMV antigens was verified in vitro.

Produced via immunoSEQ multiplex PCR; TCRdb's table is partial and in-frame only. The table lists about 170,000 clones, roughly 89% of them singletons, with about a tenth in the top ten. Concerning this clone itself: Antigen unknown.

Deletions cut 5 bases from V and 7 bases from J, with 14 bases between. Germline V lookup: CDR1 SGHTA, CDR2 FQGNSA. This CDR3 has 13 residues. J is TRBJ1-2 and V is TRBV7-2; the D gene is possibly TRBD1 (6 bases). Specimen: PBMCs. This clonotype was obtained from a woman aged 18 to 35 in good health and CMV-seropositive. The CDR3 reads CASSMTGVRGYTF. The CDR3 nucleotides are TGTGCCAGCAGCATGACAGGAGTTCGTGGCTACACCTTC.